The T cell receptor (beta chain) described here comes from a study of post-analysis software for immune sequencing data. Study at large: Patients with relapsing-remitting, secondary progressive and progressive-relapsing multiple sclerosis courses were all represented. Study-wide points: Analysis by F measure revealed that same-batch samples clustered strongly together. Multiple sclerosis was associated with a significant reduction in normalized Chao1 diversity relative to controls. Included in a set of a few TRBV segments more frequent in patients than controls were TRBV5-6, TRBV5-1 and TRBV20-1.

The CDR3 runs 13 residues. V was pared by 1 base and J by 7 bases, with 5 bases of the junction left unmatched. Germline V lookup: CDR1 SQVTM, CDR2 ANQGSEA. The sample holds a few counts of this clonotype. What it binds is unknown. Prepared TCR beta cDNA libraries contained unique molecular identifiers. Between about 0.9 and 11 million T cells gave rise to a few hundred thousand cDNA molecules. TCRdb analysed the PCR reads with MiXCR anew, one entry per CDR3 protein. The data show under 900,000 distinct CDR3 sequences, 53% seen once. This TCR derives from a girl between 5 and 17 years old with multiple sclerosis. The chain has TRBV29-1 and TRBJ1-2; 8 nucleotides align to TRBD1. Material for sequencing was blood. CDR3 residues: CSVEGQGTSGYTF. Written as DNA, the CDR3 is TGCAGCGTTGAAGGACAGGGGACCTCTGGCTACACCTTC.